This TCR beta chain was obtained from a study of T-cell memory formation after mild COVID-19. A 5'RACE reaction primed in the constant segment made cDNA libraries of TCR alpha and TCR beta, and these carried sample barcodes and UMIs. In TCRdb, the 5' RACE reads were re-called with MiXCR into one record per CDR3 protein. The data show under 550,000 distinct CDR3 sequences, about 20% seen once. This clonotype came up a few times. Its antigen is undetermined. Study-wide results and limits: Among clones peaking at day 37 in the second wave, SARS-CoV-2 specificity remained unconfirmed. Detection of some responders pre-infection suggested pre-existing cross-reactive memory T cells participated. Whereas later expanders leaned CD4+, clones contracting day 15 to 85 showed a balanced CD4/CD8 makeup.

After removal of 6 bases from V and 4 bases from J, the junction contained 9 bases not matched to a gene. This CDR3 contains 15 residues. Specimen: PBMCs or a T cell subset sorted from them (not recorded which). The rearrangement uses TRBV12-3 or TRBV12-4 and TRBJ1-2; 9 positions match TRBD1. This receptor was taken from an adult woman who had mild COVID-19 (a few samples of this study predate the infection). Cell type and time point are not known. CDR3 DNA: TGTGCCAGCAGCCTGACCGGGACAGGGACCTATGGCTACACCTTC. It codes for CASSLTGTGTYGYTF.